In its sample, the clone carrying this T cell receptor (beta chain) was seen once. Its target is not known. The CDR3 runs 14 residues. Germline assignment: CDR1 SGHVS and CDR2 FNYEAQ. V lost 1 base and J 4 bases, leaving 10 bases between the germline ends. Naive CD8 cells were CD45RO-negative, positively selected for CCR7, excluding terminally differentiated effector memory CD45RA+ cells. The sample is drawn from a study of shared clonotypes between healthy human individuals. Findings and limits, study-wide: Larger richness was generally estimated for naive than memory subsets. Clonotypes shared by all four donors outscored non-shared clonotypes in generation probability.

Around 200 ng DNA, 30,000 to 35,000 T cell genomes, went into each sorted-subset replicate PCR. Libraries were prepared by immunoSEQ multiplex PCR; TCRdb keeps only in-frame clonotypes and omits some of them. The table lists about 820,000 clones, over 90% of them singletons. The receptor comes from a man between 25 and 39 years old in good health. The V gene is TRBV7-6, the J gene TRBJ1-1; D remains ambiguous. The specimen sequenced was naive CD8+ T cells sorted from blood. This CDR3 reads CASSLGGGSTEAFF. Written as DNA, the CDR3 is TGTGCCAGCAGCTTAGGGGGAGGGAGCACTGAAGCTTTCTTT.